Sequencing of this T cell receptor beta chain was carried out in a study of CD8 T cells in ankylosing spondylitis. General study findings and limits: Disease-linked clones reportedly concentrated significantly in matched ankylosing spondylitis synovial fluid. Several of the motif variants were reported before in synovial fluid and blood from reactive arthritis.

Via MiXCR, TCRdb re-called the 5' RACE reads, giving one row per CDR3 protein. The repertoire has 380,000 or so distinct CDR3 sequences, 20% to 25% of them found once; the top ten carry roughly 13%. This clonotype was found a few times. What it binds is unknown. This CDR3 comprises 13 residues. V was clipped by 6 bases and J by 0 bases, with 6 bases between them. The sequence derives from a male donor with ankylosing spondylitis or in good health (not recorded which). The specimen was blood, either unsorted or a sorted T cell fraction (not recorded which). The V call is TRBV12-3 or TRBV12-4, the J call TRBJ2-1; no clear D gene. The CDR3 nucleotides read TGTGCCAGCAGACATGGCTCCTACAATGAGCAGTTCTTC. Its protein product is CASRHGSYNEQFF.